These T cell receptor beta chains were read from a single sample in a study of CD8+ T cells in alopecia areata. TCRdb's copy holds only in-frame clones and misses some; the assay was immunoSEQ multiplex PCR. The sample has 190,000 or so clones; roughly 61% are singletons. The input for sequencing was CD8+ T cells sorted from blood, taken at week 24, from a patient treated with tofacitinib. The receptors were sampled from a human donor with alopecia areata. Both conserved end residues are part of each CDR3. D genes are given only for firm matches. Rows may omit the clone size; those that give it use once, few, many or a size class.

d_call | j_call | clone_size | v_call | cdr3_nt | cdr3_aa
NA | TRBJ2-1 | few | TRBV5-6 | TGTGCCAGCAGCTTTACAGGGAATGATGAGCAGTTCTTC | CASSFTGNDEQFF
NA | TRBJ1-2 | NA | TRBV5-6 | TGTGCCAGCACCTTCGGGACAACTCTCTATGGCTACACCTTC | CASTFGTTLYGYTF
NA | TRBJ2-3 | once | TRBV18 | TGTGCCAGCTCCCAAAGACAGACCACAGATACGCAGTATTTT | CASSQRQTTDTQYF
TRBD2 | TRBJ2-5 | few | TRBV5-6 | TGTGCCAGCAGCTTGCTGGCGGGGGGGAAGTACCAAGAGACCCAGTACTTC | CASSLLAGGKYQETQYF
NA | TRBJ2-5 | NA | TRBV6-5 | TGTGCCAGCAGACAGGTCAAAGAGACCCAGTACTTC | CASRQVKETQYF
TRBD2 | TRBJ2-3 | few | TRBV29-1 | TGCAGCGTTGATCAGCGGGGGGGTGCAGATACGCAGTATTTT | CSVDQRGGADTQYF
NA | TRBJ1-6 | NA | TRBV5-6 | TGTGCCAGCAACAGACGTCGGACCGAGTATTCACCCCTCCACTTT | CASNRRRTEYSPLHF
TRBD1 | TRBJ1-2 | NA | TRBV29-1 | TGCAGCGCTCCCGGGACAGGGTCCGGGCCCTACACCTTC | CSAPGTGSGPYTF
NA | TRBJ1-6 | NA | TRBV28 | TGTGCCAGCTCCTTACGGGGTACCGATCTGCTGTTTGGCTCCTATAATTCACCCCTCCACTTT | CASSLRGTDLLFGSYNSPLHF
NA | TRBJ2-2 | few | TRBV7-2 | TGTGCCAGCAGCCGAAACGAGGCCGCCGGGGAGCTGTTTTTT | CASSRNEAAGELFF
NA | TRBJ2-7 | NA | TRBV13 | TGTGCCAGCAGCTTACGAGATCGGGGTTACGAGCAGTACTTC | CASSLRDRGYEQYF
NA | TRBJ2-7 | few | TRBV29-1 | TGCAGCGTTGAAGTGGGGGCTGGCGAGCAGTACTTC | CSVEVGAGEQYF
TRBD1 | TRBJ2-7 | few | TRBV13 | TGTGCCAGCAGCCCCGGAGGGACAGGGGGCTACGAGCAGTACTTC | CASSPGGTGGYEQYF